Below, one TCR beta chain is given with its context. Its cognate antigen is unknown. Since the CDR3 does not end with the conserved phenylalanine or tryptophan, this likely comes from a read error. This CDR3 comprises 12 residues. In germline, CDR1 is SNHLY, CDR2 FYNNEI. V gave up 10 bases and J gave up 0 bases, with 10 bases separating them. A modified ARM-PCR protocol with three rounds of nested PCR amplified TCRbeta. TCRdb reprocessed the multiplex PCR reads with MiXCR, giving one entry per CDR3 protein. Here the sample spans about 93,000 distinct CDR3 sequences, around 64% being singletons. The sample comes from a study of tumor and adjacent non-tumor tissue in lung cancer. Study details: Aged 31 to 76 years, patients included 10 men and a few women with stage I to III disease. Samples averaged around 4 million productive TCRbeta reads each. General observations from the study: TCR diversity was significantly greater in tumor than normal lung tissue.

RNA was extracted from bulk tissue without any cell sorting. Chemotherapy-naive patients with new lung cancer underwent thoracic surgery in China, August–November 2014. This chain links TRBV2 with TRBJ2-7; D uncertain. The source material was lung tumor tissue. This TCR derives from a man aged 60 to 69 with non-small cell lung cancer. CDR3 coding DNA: TGTGCCATAGTCGGTAGCTCCTACGAGCAGTACTTA. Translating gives CAIVGSSYEQYL.